The 17 T cell receptor beta chains below were found in one sample sequenced in a study of molecular identifiers for immune sequencing clone quantification. TCRdb itself ran the PCR reads through MiXCR, one entry per CDR3 protein. The table has about 500,000 distinct CDR3 sequences, under 30% seen once; the top ten hold under 0.85%. Sequences were obtained from naive CD8+ T cells from blood, with Jurkat cell RNA spiked in. Subset of the sample: FACS-sorted CD8+CD4-CCR7+CD45RA+ naive T cells. The receptors stem from a human donor in good health. Some libraries in this study had Jurkat cell RNA spiked in.

This chain joins TRBV27 and TRBJ1-1; no definite D call. This CDR3 spans 13 amino acids. Trimming stripped 5 bases from V and 7 bases from J, with 14 bases between. The germline V gene has CDR1 MNHEY and CDR2 SMNVEV (reference sequence). The CDR3 nucleotides are TGTGCCAGCAGTCTGCAGTTTAAAGGTGAAGCTTTCTTT. Protein product: CASSLQFKGEAFF.

A word on this clonotype: The junction departs from the called germline gene at one end, perhaps through a read error. The chain uses TRBV7-9 and TRBJ1-1; D gene uncertain. The germline V gene encodes CDR1 SEHNR and CDR2 FQNEAQ (reference sequence). This CDR3 is 11 amino acids long. CDR3 bases: TGTGCCAGCAGCCTTGGGTCTGAAGCTTCCTTT. Translated, it gives CASSLGSEASF.

This clonotype was detected a few times. This chain joins TRBV20-1 and TRBJ1-1; D remains ambiguous. The germline gives CDR1 DFQATT, CDR2 SNEGSKA (reference sequence). V was pared by 6 bases and J by 0 bases, with 17 bases between. The CDR3 runs 15 residues. The CDR3 here is CSAKIGYALNTEAFF. The CDR3 coding sequence is TGCAGTGCCAAGATAGGGTACGCCTTGAACACTGAAGCTTTCTTT.

The chain links TRBV11-2 to TRBJ2-5; D ambiguous. The V end lost 2 bases, the J end lost 2 bases, and 9 bases lay between the germline ends. This CDR3 region has 14 residues. Germline V lookup: CDR1 SGHAT, CDR2 FQNNGV. The CDR3 sequence: CASSLMGGQETQYF. The DNA of the CDR3 is TGTGCCAGCAGCTTAATGGGCGGTCAAGAGACCCAGTACTTC.

This clonotype was detected a few times. This chain links TRBV7-9 with TRBJ2-2; the D gene is possibly TRBD2 (6 bases). The CDR3 length is 12 residues. The V and J ends lost 6 bases and 5 bases respectively, with 7 bases between them. The germline V gene has CDR1 SEHNR and CDR2 FQNEAQ (reference sequence). The CDR3 loop is CASRSGTGELFF. For the CDR3, the DNA is TGTGCCAGCAGAAGCGGGACCGGGGAGCTGTTTTTT.

This clonotype turned up a few times. The gene calls are TRBV27 and TRBJ1-5, with 8 positions matching TRBD1. Germline V gene lookup returns CDR1 MNHEY and CDR2 SMNVEV (reference sequence). The CDR3 is made up of 18 amino acids. Losses at the gene ends were 6 bases for V and 1 base for J; bases not matched to a gene: 14. The CDR3 reads CASSPMDRARVSNQPQHF. CDR3 bases: TGTGCCAGCAGCCCCATGGACAGGGCGAGGGTGAGCAATCAGCCCCAGCATTTT.

The rearrangement links TRBV10-3 to TRBJ2-7, with 8 bases identical to TRBD1. From germline, CDR1 is ENHRY and CDR2 SYGVKD. The CDR3 runs to 15 residues. V shed 0 bases, J shed 5 bases, and the junction held 6 bases outside the gene matches. CDR3 residues: CAISESQDRAHEQYF. The CDR3 DNA sequence: TGTGCCATCAGTGAGTCCCAGGACAGGGCCCACGAGCAGTACTTC.

The chain has TRBV9 and TRBJ2-2; 13 bases map to TRBD2. The CDR3 is 17 amino acids. Per germline, CDR1 SGDLS and CDR2 YYNGEE. Trimming cost V 4 bases and J 3 bases; bases outside gene matches: 6. Here the CDR3 reads CASSPPGLAGYTGELFF. In DNA, the CDR3 is TGTGCCAGCAGCCCACCGGGACTAGCGGGGTACACCGGGGAGCTGTTTTTT.

Only one count was recorded for this clonotype. This rearrangement joins TRBV28 to TRBJ1-5, with 12 bases that match TRBD1. The germline CDR1 and CDR2 sequences are MDHEN and SYDVKM. The V segment lost 6 bases and the J segment 5 bases; nucleotides outside the gene matches: 14. The CDR3 contains 18 residues. CDR3 sequence reads: CASSDGTGGFRSDQPQHF. For the CDR3, the DNA is TGTGCCAGCAGCGACGGGACAGGGGGCTTTCGGAGCGATCAGCCCCAGCATTTT.

This clonotype was counted ten times or more. The genes are TRBV6-5 and TRBJ1-4; TRBD1 agrees at 8 bases. After removal of 4 bases from V and 6 bases from J, the junction contained 4 bases not matched to a gene. Germline CDR1 is MNHEY and CDR2 is SVGAGI. The CDR3 length is 14 residues. CDR3 loop: CASSSTGDYEKLFF. The DNA for the CDR3 is TGTGCCAGCAGTTCGACAGGGGATTATGAAAAACTGTTTTTT.

The chain has TRBV4-3 and TRBJ2-1, with TRBD1 matching 9 bases. Germline lookup yields CDR1 LGHNA and CDR2 YSLEER. There are 19 residues in the CDR3. Trimming removed 0 bases from V and 7 bases from J; junction bases left unmatched: 16. CDR3 nucleotide sequence: TGCGCCAGCAGCCAAGATAGAACTCCCGGACAGGGGTACCCTAATGAGCAGTTCTTC. Protein product: CASSQDRTPGQGYPNEQFF.

This clonotype was seen only a few times. V and J are TRBV6-1 and TRBJ2-1; D tentatively fits TRBD1 or TRBD2 (6 bases each). Germline-derived CDR1 and CDR2 are MNHNS and SASEGT. V dropped 2 bases and J dropped 7 bases, with 18 bases sitting between them. This CDR3 comprises 16 residues. The CDR3 is CASSEFRGVLGNEQFF. The CDR3 DNA reads as TGTGCCAGCAGTGAATTTAGGGGGGTCCTTGGGAATGAGCAGTTCTTC.

The V call is TRBV7-9, the J call TRBJ1-4; D might be TRBD1 (6 bases). Germline assignment: CDR1 SEHNR and CDR2 FQNEAQ (reference sequence). Trimming left V 4 bases short and J 5 bases short, with 14 bases between. The CDR3 runs to 15 residues. Written as DNA, the CDR3 is TGTGCCAGCAGCTCCTCCGGGACACCCAATGAAAAACTGTTTTTT. This translates into CASSSSGTPNEKLFF.

V usage is TRBV19 and J usage is TRBJ2-7; possible D gene TRBD1, 5 bases. This CDR3 contains 14 residues. V lost 5 bases to trimming and J lost 3 bases, with 14 bases between them. The germline V gene encodes CDR1 LNHDA and CDR2 SQIVND (reference sequence). Written as DNA, the CDR3 is TGTGCCAGTAGTCCGGCAGGGCTTCTCTACGAGCAGTACTTC. Amino acids: CASSPAGLLYEQYF.

This chain uses TRBV30 with TRBJ2-7; possibly TRBD2 for D (5 bases). Trimming shortened V by 8 bases and J by 7 bases, and 15 bases separated the two germline ends. This CDR3 spans 11 amino acids. In germline, CDR1 is GTSNPN, CDR2 SVGIG (reference sequence). CDR3 protein: CAAKGPGEQYF. The CDR3, as DNA: TGTGCCGCAAAGGGTCCGGGGGAGCAGTACTTC.

This clonotype was seen repeatedly, ten times or more. CDR3 in amino acids: CASSSGQHEQYF. The CDR3 bases are TGTGCCAGCAGCTCGGGACAGCACGAGCAGTACTTC. This chain uses TRBV7-2 with TRBJ2-7; 7 bases fit TRBD1. Trimming at V came to 4 bases and at J to 5 bases, leaving 2 bases not matched to a gene. The CDR3 contains 12 residues. Germline CDR1 SGHTA, CDR2 FQGNSA.

This clonotype came up a few times. CDR3 residues: CASSFGGHSSYEQYF. In nucleotides, the CDR3 is TGTGCCAGTAGTTTCGGGGGGCACAGCTCCTACGAGCAGTACTTC. The genes are TRBV19 and TRBJ2-7; TRBD2 is a possible D gene (7 bases). Germline values: CDR1 LNHDA, CDR2 SQIVND (reference sequence). With 5 bases removed from V and 0 bases from J, the gap between germline ends came to 14 bases. This CDR3 spans 15 amino acids.